The 17 T cell receptor beta chains below come from one sample, sequenced in a study of blood T cell repertoires in COVID-19. Sequencing used immunoSEQ multiplex PCR; TCRdb keeps in-frame clones, though not all of them. The table lists roughly 49,000 clones, about nine tenths of them singletons, with around 6.5% in the top ten. The specimen sequenced was peripheral blood. The receptors stem from a man in his fifties with active COVID-19.

The genes are TRBV30 and TRBJ2-5; TRBD2 matches at 14 bases. CDR3 length equals 15 residues. CDR1 and CDR2 (germline): GTSNPN, SVGIG (reference sequence). After removal of 5 bases from V and 3 bases from J, the junction contained 5 bases not matched to a gene. The CDR3 spells CAWGTSGSFKETQYF. CDR3 sequence (DNA): TGTGCCTGGGGGACTAGCGGGAGTTTTAAAGAGACCCAGTACTTC.

The V gene is TRBV1, the J gene TRBJ2-1; the table assigns TRBD2, which was not confirmed against the DNA. TRBV1 is a listed pseudogene. This CDR3 contains 18 residues. The CDR3 is CTSSSWTSGLPINNEQFF. The CDR3 coding sequence is TGCACCAGCAGCTCCTGGACTAGCGGGTTACCCATTAACAATGAGCAGTTCTTC.

The DNA for the CDR3 is TGTGCCAGCAGCACCCACCAGGCAAGTAAGGACATTCAGTACTTC. Translating gives CASSTHQASKDIQYF. The chain has TRBV7-2 and TRBJ2-4, with D hard to call. The V end was cut by 5 bases, the J end by 8 bases, with 19 bases between. Germline values: CDR1 SGHTA, CDR2 FQGNSA. This CDR3 comprises 15 residues.

The gene calls are TRBV4-3 and TRBJ2-3; 8 bases agree with TRBD1. Germline trimming cut 5 bases from V and 4 bases from J; bases unmatched to any gene: 5. The CDR3 runs 14 residues. CDR1 is LGHNA, CDR2 YSLEER, per germline. DNA of the CDR3: TGCGCCAGCAGCATACGGACAGGGCCAGATACGCAGTATTTT. Amino acids: CASSIRTGPDTQYF.

V usage is TRBV7-2 and J usage is TRBJ2-1, with D possibly matching TRBD2 (6 bases). The CDR3 covers 13 residues. The germline CDR1 and CDR2 sequences are SGHTA and FQGNSA. V dropped 3 bases and J dropped 10 bases, with 13 bases sitting between them. The CDR3 is CASSFGGGLEQFF. The CDR3 coding sequence is TGTGCCAGCAGCTTTGGCGGCGGACTAGAGCAGTTCTTC.

The chain recombines TRBV5-1 with TRBJ2-3, with 11 bases matching TRBD2. This CDR3 has 14 amino acids. The ends lost 1 base at V and 6 bases at J; junction bases unmatched: 1. CDR1 is SGHRS, CDR2 YFSETQ, per germline. DNA of the CDR3: TGCGCCAGCAGCTTGACTAGCGGGGGTGATACGCAGTATTTT. Protein: CASSLTSGGDTQYF.

The genes are TRBV5-1 and TRBJ1-4; 7 positions agree with TRBD1. The CDR3 loop spans 15 amino acids. CDR1 SGHRS and CDR2 YFSETQ come from the germline V gene. V was clipped by 4 bases and J by 7 bases; unmatched bases: 10. CDR3 nucleotide sequence: TGCGCCAGCAGCGGCACCGGGACAGTCTCTGAAAAACTGTTTTTT. Amino acid sequence: CASSGTGTVSEKLFF.

This clone was observed a few times. The chain is built from TRBV5-6 and TRBJ2-5; TRBD1 agrees at 7 bases. The CDR3 consists of 15 residues. V lost 4 bases and J lost 1; bases outside the gene matches: 7. CDR1 and CDR2 (germline): SGHDT, YYEEEE. Written as DNA, the CDR3 is TGTGCCAGCAGCGGCGGACAGGCCTCCCAAGAGACCCAGTACTTC. It encodes CASSGGQASQETQYF.

The chain recombines TRBV5-1 with TRBJ2-1; no clear D. Per the germline V gene, CDR1 is SGHRS and CDR2 is YFSETQ. V was cut by 4 bases and J by 10 bases, with 15 bases left in between. The CDR3 runs to 13 residues. In nucleotides, the CDR3 is TGCGCCAGCAGCCAGGCCCCCGAAAGAGAGCAGTTCTTC. Residues: CASSQAPEREQFF.

This rearrangement joins TRBV5-1 to TRBJ2-2; the D is unclear. CDR1 and CDR2 from the germline V gene are SGHRS and YFSETQ. V was shortened by 7 bases and J by 2 bases, with 12 bases between the two germline ends. The CDR3 has 14 residues. The CDR3 sequence is CASRTGLNTGELFF. The CDR3 nucleotides are TGCGCCAGCCGCACGGGTCTCAACACCGGGGAGCTGTTTTTT.

The chain is built from TRBV5-1 and TRBJ2-1; D not certain. CDR1 and CDR2 (germline): SGHRS, YFSETQ. V shed 4 bases and J shed 4 bases, with 6 bases lying between them. CDR3 length: 12 amino acids. This chain's CDR3 is CASSAVYNEQFF. CDR3 in DNA: TGCGCCAGCAGCGCAGTATACAATGAGCAGTTCTTC.

The chain has TRBV24-1 and TRBJ2-5; possibly TRBD1 for D (7 bases). The CDR3 is 15 amino acids. V was trimmed by 3 bases and J by 3 bases, leaving 13 bases between them. Germline V gene sequence: CDR1 KGHDR, CDR2 SFDVKD. The CDR3 coding sequence is TGTGCCACCAGTGATACCCGCAGGGGGGAAGAGACCCAGTACTTC. Amino acids: CATSDTRRGEETQYF.

The chain has TRBV19 and TRBJ1-2, with 7 positions matching TRBD1. V was clipped by 5 bases and J by 2 bases; unmatched bases: 2. CDR1 is LNHDA, CDR2 SQIVND, per germline (reference sequence). This CDR3 region has 13 residues. In DNA form, the CDR3 reads TGTGCCAGTAGTGTACAGGGGAACTATGGCTACACCTTC. This sequence encodes CASSVQGNYGYTF.

V and J are TRBV19 and TRBJ2-1, with no clear D. Germline CDR1 is LNHDA and CDR2 is SQIVND (reference sequence). This CDR3 has 15 residues. V lost 5 bases and J lost 0, with 11 bases in between. CDR3 protein: CASSPTPSSYNEQFF. CDR3 bases: TGTGCCAGTAGTCCGACCCCTAGCTCCTACAATGAGCAGTTCTTC.

This rearrangement joins TRBV2 to TRBJ2-3; D might be TRBD1 (7 bases). Germline CDR1 is SNHLY and CDR2 is FYNNEI. With 4 bases removed from V and 1 base from J, the gap between germline ends came to 12 bases. The CDR3 is 15 residues long. CDR3 region: CASSVGGGRTDTQYF. CDR3 nucleotide sequence: TGTGCCAGCAGTGTAGGAGGGGGCCGCACAGATACGCAGTATTTT. Supplemented by reference TRBV2 and TRBJ2-3, the full variable domain reads EPEVTQTPSHQVTQMGQEVILRCVPISNHLYFYWYRQILGQKVEFLVSFYNNEISEKSEIFDDQFSVERPDGSNFTLKIRSTKLEDSAMYFCASSVGGGRTDTQYFGPGTRLTVL.

This clone was picked up one time. The chain uses TRBV5-4 and TRBJ2-7; 7 positions agree with TRBD2. The CDR3 runs 14 residues. Germline CDR1 reads SGHNT; CDR2 reads YYREEE (reference sequence). J lost 4 bases, V lost 0 bases, and 4 bases had no gene match. The CDR3 protein is CASSLGGLGYEQYF. The DNA of the CDR3 is TGTGCCAGCAGCTTGGGTGGACTAGGGTACGAGCAGTACTTC.

The V call is TRBV11-3, the J call TRBJ2-1, with TRBD2 matching 15 bases. After removal of 4 bases from V and 7 bases from J, the junction contained 5 bases not matched to a gene. This CDR3 is built from 16 residues. Germline V gene sequence: CDR1 SGHNT, CDR2 YENEEA. CDR3 sequence (DNA): TGTGCCAGCAGCTCAGGACTAGCGGGGGGGCTGAATGAGCAGTTCTTC. Amino acid sequence: CASSSGLAGGLNEQFF. The full variable domain, its missing parts supplied by reference TRBV11-3 and TRBJ2-1, is EAGVVQSPRYKIIEKKQPVAFWCNPISGHNTLYWYLQNLGQGPELLIRYENEEAVDDSQLPKDRFSAERLKGVDSTLKIQPAELGDSAVYLCASSSGLAGGLNEQFFGPGTRLTVL.